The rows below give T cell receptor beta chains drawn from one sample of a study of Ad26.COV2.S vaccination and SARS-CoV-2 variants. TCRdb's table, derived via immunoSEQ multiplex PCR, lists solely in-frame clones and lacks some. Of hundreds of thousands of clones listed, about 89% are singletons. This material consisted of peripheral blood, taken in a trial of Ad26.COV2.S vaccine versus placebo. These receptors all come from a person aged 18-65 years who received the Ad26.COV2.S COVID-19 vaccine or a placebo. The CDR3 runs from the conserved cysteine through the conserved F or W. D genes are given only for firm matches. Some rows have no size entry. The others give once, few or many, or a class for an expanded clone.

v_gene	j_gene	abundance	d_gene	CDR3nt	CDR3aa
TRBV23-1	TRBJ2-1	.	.	TGCGCCAGCAGTCAATCGTGGGGCAATGAGCAGTTCTTC	CASSQSWGNEQFF
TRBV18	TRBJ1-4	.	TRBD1	TGTGCCAGCTCAACGACAGGGATCACTAATGAAAAACTGTTTTTT	CASSTTGITNEKLFF
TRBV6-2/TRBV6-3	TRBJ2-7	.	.	TGTGCCAGCAGTCGGACAGAATACTACGAGCAGTACTTC	CASSRTEYYEQYF
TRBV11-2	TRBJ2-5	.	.	TGTGCCAGCAGCTACAGCGTCCCGGAGACCCAGTACTTC	CASSYSVPETQYF
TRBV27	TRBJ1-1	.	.	TGTGCCAGCAGTTTCAGGGTTGGCACTGAAGCTTTCTTT	CASSFRVGTEAFF
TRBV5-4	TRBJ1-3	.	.	TGTGCCAGCAGCTTGTGGGGTTCTGGAAACACCATATATTTT	CASSLWGSGNTIYF
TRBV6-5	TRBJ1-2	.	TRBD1	TGTGCCAGCAGACGACAGGGTGAGCGGTATGGCTACACCTTC	CASRRQGERYGYTF
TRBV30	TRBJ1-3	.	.	TGTGCCGCTCAGACCGGGTCTGGAAACACCATATATTTT	CAAQTGSGNTIYF
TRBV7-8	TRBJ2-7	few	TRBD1	TGTGCCAGCAGCTTAGAACGACAGGGGAACTCCTACGAGCAGTACTTC	CASSLERQGNSYEQYF
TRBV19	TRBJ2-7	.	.	TGTGCCAGTAGTCTCCAGGGGAGAGCGGACTACGAGCAGTACTTC	CASSLQGRADYEQYF
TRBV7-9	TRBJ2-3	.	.	TGTGCCAGCAGCCCGAGGCCAGATACGCAGTATTTT	CASSPRPDTQYF
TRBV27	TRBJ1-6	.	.	TGTGCCAGCAGGGCACTGAGCTCCTATAATTCACCCCTCCACTTT	CASRALSSYNSPLHF
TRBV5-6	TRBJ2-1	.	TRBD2	TGTGCCAGCAGCTTGGCTAGCGGGCGGTACAATGAGCAGTTCTTC	CASSLASGRYNEQFF
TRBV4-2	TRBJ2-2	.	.	TGTGCCAGCAGCCCTACCGAGGGCCAGGGCCGCACCGGGGAGCTGTTTTTT	CASSPTEGQGRTGELFF
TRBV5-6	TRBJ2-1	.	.	TGTGCCAGCAGCCGTTTCGGTGAGCAGTTCTTC	CASSRFGEQFF
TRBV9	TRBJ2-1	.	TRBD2	TGTGCCAGCAGCGTTGGGACTAGGGAATCGAATGAGCAGTTCTTC	CASSVGTRESNEQFF
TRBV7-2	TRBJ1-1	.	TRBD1	TGTGCCAGCAGCTTAGGGACAGGGGCACTTCAAGCTTTCTTT	CASSLGTGALQAFF
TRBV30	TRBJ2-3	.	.	TGTGCCTGGAGACCTGGACTACCTAACACAGATACGCAGTATTTT	CAWRPGLPNTDTQYF
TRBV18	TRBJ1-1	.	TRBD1	TGTGCCAGCTCATCAACAGGGGGCGCGAACACTGAAGCTTTCTTT	CASSSTGGANTEAFF
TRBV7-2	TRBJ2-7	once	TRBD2	TGTGCCAGCAGCTTCGGGAGGGGGGCATACTACGAGCAGTACTTC	CASSFGRGAYYEQYF
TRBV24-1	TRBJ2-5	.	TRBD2	TGTGCCACCAGTGACCGTAGGACTAGCAGGCAAGAGACCCAGTACTTC	CATSDRRTSRQETQYF
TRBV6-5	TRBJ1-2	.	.	TGTGCCAGCAGCCGACGGGGGGACTATGGCTACACCTTC	CASSRRGDYGYTF
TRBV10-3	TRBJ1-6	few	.	TGTGCCATCAGTGAGTCATGGGGCGCGGGTAATTCACCCCTCCACTTT	CAISESWGAGNSPLHF
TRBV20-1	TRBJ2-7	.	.	TGCAGTGCTAGTTCGGGACAAAGCTCCTACGAGCAGTACTTC	CSASSGQSSYEQYF
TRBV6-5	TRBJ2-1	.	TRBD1	TGTGCCAGCACCAAGGACAGGGGGATCTATGAGCAGTTCTTC	CASTKDRGIYEQFF
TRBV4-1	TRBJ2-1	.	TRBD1	TGCGCCAGCAGCCAAGAACCGGGACAGAGCGGCGATGAGCAGTTCTTC	CASSQEPGQSGDEQFF
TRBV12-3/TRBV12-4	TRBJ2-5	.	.	TGTGCCAGCAGTTTACGACATCAAGAGACCCAGTACTTC	CASSLRHQETQYF
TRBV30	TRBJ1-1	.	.	TGTGCCTGGAGTGTACGGGGGAACACTGAAGCTTTCTTT	CAWSVRGNTEAFF
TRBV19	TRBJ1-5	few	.	TGTGCCAGTAGTATAGATAGGGGCTCAAGCCAGCCCCAGCATTTT	CASSIDRGSSQPQHF
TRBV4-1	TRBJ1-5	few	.	TGCGCCAGCAGCGAGTATCGGGGTCAGCCCCAGCATTTT	CASSEYRGQPQHF
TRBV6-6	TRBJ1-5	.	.	TGTGCCAGCAGTTATCCGGGCGGAAAAAATCAGCCCCAGCATTTT	CASSYPGGKNQPQHF
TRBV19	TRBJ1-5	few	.	TGTGCCAGTAGTCGAATGTCAGCTTCCAATCAGCCCCAGCATTTT	CASSRMSASNQPQHF
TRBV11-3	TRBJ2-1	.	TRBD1	TGTGCCAGCAGCAATTGGGGTGAGACAGGGGGCAATGAGCAGTTCTTC	CASSNWGETGGNEQFF
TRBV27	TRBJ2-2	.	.	TGTGCCAGCAGTTTACACAGGGACACCGGGGAGCTGTTTTTT	CASSLHRDTGELFF
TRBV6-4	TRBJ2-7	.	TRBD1	TGTGCCAGCATTTTCGGGACAGGTAATTACGAGCAGTACTTC	CASIFGTGNYEQYF
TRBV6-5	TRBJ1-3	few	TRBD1	TGTGCCAGCAGTTACCGACAGGGGCCTGGAAACACCATATATTTT	CASSYRQGPGNTIYF
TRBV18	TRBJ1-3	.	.	TGTGCCAGCTCACCAGAACATACTGGAAACACCATATATTTT	CASSPEHTGNTIYF
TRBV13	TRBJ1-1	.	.	TGTGCCAGCAGCTCTAGGATCGGTAGGGGGAACACTGAAGCTTTCTTT	CASSSRIGRGNTEAFF
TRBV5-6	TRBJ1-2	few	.	TGTGCCAGCAGTCTAGGCTATGGCTACACCTTC	CASSLGYGYTF
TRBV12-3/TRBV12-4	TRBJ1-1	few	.	TGTGCCAGCAGTTTTGGGGCTAACACTGAAGCTTTCTTT	CASSFGANTEAFF
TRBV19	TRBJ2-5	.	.	TGTGCCAGTACCAACACGGGACTGGCCAGGAAGACCCAGTACTTC	CASTNTGLARKTQYF
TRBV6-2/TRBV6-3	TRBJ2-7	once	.	TGTGCCAGCAGCGCGACGGGACGGGCCTACGAGCAGTACTTC	CASSATGRAYEQYF
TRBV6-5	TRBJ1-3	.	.	TGTGCCAGCAGCCAATACTCTGGAAACACCATATATTTT	CASSQYSGNTIYF
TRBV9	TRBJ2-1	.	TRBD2	TGTGCCAGCAGCGTAGGTCTAGCGGACAATGAGCAGTTCTTC	CASSVGLADNEQFF
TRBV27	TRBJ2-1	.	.	TGTGCCAGCAGTTTTGGGACTTCCTACAATGAGCAGTTCTTC	CASSFGTSYNEQFF
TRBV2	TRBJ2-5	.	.	TGTGCCAGCAGTCAACTAGCTGAAGAGACCCAGTACTTC	CASSQLAEETQYF
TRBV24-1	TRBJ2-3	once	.	TGTGCCACCAGTGATACAAGAGGTACAGATACGCAGTATTTT	CATSDTRGTDTQYF
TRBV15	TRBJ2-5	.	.	TGTGCCACCAGCACGGGGGAGAGAAAGACCCAGTACTTC	CATSTGERKTQYF
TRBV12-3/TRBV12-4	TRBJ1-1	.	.	TGTGCCAGCAGTCCACGGACTGCGCGGGGGGCTTTCTTT	CASSPRTARGAFF
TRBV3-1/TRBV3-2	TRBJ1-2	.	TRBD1	TGTGCCAGCAGCCAGGGACAGGGTGGTGGCTACACCTTC	CASSQGQGGGYTF
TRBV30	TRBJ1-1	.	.	TGTGCCTGGAGTGTATTCCCCCTCTCCACCTATACTGAAGCTTTCTTT	CAWSVFPLSTYTEAFF
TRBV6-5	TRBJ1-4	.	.	TGTGCCAGCAGTTCCGCCGGCGCACAGCGGGGTGAAAAACTGTTTTTT	CASSSAGAQRGEKLFF
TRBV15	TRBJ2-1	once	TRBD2	TGTGCCACCGGCGGGAGTTACAATGAGCAGTTCTTC	CATGGSYNEQFF
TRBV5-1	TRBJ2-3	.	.	TGCGCCAGCAGCCAGAGAACCCGCGGGGGCCTGACAGATACGCAGTATTTT	CASSQRTRGGLTDTQYF